This T cell receptor (beta chain) is drawn from a study of blood T cell repertoires in COVID-19. In the study overall: Specimens from acute and convalescent COVID-19 originated in the United States, Italy and Spain. Sources were T cells, B-cell-depleted T cells, or PBMCs; the material itself was cDNA or gDNA.

Authors' methods: Reference gene primer amplification gave nucleated cell count estimates. Measured with immunoSEQ multiplex PCR; TCRdb has only the in-frame clones, and not every one. For V, J and clone size, that table is used; D and trimming come from the DNA. Here the sample spans 200,000 to 300,000 clones, roughly 80% being singletons. This clone was picked up one time. CDR1 MGHRA and CDR2 YSYEKL come from the germline V gene. The CDR3 loop spans 15 amino acids. Trimming left V 2 bases short and J 9 bases short, with 14 bases between. This TCR was sampled from an older woman with active or convalescent COVID-19. Material for sequencing was peripheral blood. V gene TRBV4-1 combines with J gene TRBJ1-6, with D maybe TRBD1 (5 bases). CDR3 protein: CASSQQQADGSPLHF. CDR3 nucleotides: TGCGCCAGCAGCCAACAACAGGCGGATGGTTCACCCCTCCACTTT.